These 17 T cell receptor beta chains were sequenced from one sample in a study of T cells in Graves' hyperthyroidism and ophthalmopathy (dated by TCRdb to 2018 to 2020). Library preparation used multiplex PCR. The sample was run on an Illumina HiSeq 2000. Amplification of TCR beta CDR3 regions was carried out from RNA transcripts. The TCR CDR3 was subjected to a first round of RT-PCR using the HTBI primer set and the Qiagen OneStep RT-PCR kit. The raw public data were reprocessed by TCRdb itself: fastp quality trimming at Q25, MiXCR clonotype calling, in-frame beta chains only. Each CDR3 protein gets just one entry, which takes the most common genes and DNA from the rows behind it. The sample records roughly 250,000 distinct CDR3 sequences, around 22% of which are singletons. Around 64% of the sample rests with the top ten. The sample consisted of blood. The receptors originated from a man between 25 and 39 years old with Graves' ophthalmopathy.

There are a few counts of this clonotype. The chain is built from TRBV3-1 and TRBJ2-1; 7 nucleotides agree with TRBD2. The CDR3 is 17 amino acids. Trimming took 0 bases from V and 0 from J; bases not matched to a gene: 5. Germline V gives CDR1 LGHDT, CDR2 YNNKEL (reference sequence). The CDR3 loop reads CASSQDLASGSYNEQFF. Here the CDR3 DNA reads TGTGCCAGCAGCCAAGATCTGGCTAGCGGCTCCTACAATGAGCAGTTCTTC.

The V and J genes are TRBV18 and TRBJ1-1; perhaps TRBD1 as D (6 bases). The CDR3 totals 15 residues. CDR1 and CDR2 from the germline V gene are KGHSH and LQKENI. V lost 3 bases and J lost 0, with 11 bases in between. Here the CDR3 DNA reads TGTGCCAGCTCACCCTCTACAGGGCTGAACACTGAAGCTTTCTTT. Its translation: CASSPSTGLNTEAFF.

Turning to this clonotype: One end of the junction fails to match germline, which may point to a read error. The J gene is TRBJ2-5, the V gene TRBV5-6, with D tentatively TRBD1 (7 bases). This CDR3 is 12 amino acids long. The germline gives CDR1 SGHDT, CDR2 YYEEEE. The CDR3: CASSINRQGEDF. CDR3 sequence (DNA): TGTGCCAGCAGCATCAACCGGCAGGGGGAGGACTTC.

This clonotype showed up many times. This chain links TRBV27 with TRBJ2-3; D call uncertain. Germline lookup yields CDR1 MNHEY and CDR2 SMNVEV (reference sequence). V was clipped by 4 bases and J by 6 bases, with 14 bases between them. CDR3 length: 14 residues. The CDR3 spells CASSSLRSSDTQYF. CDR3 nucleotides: TGTGCCAGCAGTTCCCTTCGTTCTTCGGATACGCAGTATTTT.

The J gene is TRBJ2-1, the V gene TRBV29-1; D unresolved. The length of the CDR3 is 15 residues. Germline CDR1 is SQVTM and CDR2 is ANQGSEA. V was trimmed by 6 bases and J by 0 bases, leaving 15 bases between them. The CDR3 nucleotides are TGCAGCGTCGCCAGAGCAGTGAGCTCCTACAATGAGCAGTTCTTC. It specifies CSVARAVSSYNEQFF.

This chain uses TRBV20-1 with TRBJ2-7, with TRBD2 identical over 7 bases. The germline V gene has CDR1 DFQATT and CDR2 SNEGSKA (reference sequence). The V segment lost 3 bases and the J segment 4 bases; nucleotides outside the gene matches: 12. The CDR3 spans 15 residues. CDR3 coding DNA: TGCAGTGCTAGCATTTTTGGGGGAGGGCCGTACGAGCAGTACTTC. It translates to CSASIFGGGPYEQYF.

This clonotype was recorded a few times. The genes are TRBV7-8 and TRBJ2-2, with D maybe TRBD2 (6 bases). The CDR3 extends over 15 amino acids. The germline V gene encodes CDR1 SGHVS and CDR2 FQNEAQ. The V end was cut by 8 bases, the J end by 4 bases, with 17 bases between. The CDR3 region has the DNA TGTGCCAGCTTTGTTCGGGAGAGTGTCACCGGGGAGCTGTTTTTT. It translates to CASFVRESVTGELFF.

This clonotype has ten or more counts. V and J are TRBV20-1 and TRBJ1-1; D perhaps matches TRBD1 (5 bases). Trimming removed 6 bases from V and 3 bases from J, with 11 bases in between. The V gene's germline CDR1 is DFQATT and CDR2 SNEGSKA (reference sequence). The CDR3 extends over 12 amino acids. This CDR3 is CSAGTYDTEAFF. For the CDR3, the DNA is TGCAGTGCAGGGACGTACGACACTGAAGCTTTCTTT.

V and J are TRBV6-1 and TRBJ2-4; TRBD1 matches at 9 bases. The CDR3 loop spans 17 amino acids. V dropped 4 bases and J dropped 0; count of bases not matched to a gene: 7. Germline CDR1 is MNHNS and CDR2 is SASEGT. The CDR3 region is CASSGQGGGIAKNIQYF. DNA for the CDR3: TGTGCCAGCAGTGGACAGGGGGGGGGGATAGCCAAAAACATTCAGTACTTC.

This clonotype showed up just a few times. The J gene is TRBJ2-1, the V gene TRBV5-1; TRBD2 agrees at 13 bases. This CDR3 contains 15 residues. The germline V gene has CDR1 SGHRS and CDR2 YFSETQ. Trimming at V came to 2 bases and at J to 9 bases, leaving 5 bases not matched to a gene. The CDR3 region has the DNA TGCGCCAGCAGCTTCGGACTAGCGGGAGTAGGTGAGCAGTTCTTC. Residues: CASSFGLAGVGEQFF.

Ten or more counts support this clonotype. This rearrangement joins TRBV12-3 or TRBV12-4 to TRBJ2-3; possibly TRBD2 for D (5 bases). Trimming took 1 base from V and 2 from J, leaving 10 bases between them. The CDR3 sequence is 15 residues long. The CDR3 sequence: CASSLGRAPTDTQYF. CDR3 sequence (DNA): TGTGCCAGCAGTTTAGGGCGGGCACCCACAGATACGCAGTATTTT.

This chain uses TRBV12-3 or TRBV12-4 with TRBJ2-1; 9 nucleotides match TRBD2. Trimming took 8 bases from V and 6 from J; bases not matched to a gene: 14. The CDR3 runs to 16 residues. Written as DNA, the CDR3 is TGTGCCAGCTCCGGGGGCGGGAGGGCCGGGGGCAATGAGCAGTTCTTC. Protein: CASSGGGRAGGNEQFF.

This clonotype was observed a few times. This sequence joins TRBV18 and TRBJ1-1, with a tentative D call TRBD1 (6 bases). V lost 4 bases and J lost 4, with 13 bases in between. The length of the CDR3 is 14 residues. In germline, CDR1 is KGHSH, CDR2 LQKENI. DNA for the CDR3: TGTGCCAGCTCACGAAACAGGGAAGCCACTGAAGCTTTCTTT. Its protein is CASSRNREATEAFF.

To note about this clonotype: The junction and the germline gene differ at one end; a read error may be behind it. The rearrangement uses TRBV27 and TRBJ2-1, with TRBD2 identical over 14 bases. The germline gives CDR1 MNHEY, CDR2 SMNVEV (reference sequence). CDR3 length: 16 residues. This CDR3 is CASFLAGTSGSHEQSF. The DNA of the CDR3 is TGTGCCAGCTTTCTAGCCGGGACTAGCGGGAGTCATGAGCAGTCCTTC.

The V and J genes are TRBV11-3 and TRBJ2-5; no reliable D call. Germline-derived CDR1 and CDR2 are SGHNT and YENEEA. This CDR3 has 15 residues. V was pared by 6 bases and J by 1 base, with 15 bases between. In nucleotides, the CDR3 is TGTGCCAGCAGTTCATCCTATTCGACCCAAGAGACCCAGTACTTC. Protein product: CASSSSYSTQETQYF.

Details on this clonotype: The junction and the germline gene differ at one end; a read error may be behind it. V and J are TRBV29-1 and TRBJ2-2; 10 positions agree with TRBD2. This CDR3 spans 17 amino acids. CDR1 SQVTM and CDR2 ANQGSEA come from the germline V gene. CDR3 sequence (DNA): TGCGGCGTTGGGGTACTAGCGGGACCAGCATCGACCGGGGAGCTGTTTTTT. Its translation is CGVGVLAGPASTGELFF.

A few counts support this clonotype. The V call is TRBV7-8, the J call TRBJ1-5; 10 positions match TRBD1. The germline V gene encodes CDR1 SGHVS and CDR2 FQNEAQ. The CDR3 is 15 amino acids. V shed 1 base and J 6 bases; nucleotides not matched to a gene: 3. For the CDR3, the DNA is TGTGCCAGCAGCTTAGGAGGGACAGGGGTTCAGCCCCAGCATTTT. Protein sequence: CASSLGGTGVQPQHF.